Each of the 23 T cell receptor beta chains below was sequenced from the same sample in a study of shared clonotypes between healthy human individuals. The data were produced by immunoSEQ multiplex PCR, yet TCRdb's version contains in-frame clones alone and is incomplete. The sample gives hundreds of thousands of clones, 96% of which show up once; less than 0.25% is in the top ten. Positive CCR7 selection of CD45RO-negative cells yielded the naive CD8 cells, and terminally differentiated effector memory CD45RA+ cells were excluded. Sequencing was performed on naive CD8+ T cells sorted from blood. Receptors originate from a man under 40 in good health.

The CDR3 coding sequence is TGTGCCAGCAGCTTCCGGACAGGGGGCGATGGTCCCACTGAAGCTTTCTTT. Translated, it gives CASSFRTGGDGPTEAFF. The genes are TRBV7-9 and TRBJ1-1; TRBD1 aligns across 11 bases. Germline assignment: CDR1 SEHNR and CDR2 FQNEAQ (reference sequence). The CDR3 runs to 17 residues. V shed 3 bases, J shed 4 bases, and the junction held 10 bases outside the gene matches.

The chain is built from TRBV9 and TRBJ1-5, with D unclear. The CDR3 runs 15 residues. Trimming took off 4 bases at V and 1 base at J, with 12 bases between the two ends. Germline V gives CDR1 SGDLS, CDR2 YYNGEE. This CDR3 is CASSPDGRSNQPQHF. The CDR3 DNA is TGTGCCAGCAGCCCTGACGGACGAAGCAATCAGCCCCAGCATTTT.

The chain is built from TRBV4-3 and TRBJ1-1, with D hard to call. Trimming pared 0 bases from V and 6 bases from J, leaving 11 bases between. The CDR3 consists of 14 residues. Germline V gives CDR1 LGHNA, CDR2 YSLEER. DNA of the CDR3: TGCGCCAGCAGCCAAGATTTAAAAGTCGCTGAAGCTTTCTTT. It translates to CASSQDLKVAEAFF.

The V gene is TRBV7-9, the J gene TRBJ2-1; D is uncertain. This CDR3 contains 11 residues. Per the germline V gene, CDR1 is SEHNR and CDR2 is FQNEAQ (reference sequence). Trimming took off 5 bases at V and 13 bases at J, with 12 bases between the two ends. In nucleotides, the CDR3 is TGTGCCAGCAGCCGAGGTGGTGACCAGTTCTTC. Its protein product is CASSRGGDQFF.

The DNA for the CDR3 is TGTGCCAGCGGTGGGACTGAGAACTACGAGCAGTACTTC. Protein sequence: CASGGTENYEQYF. The chain couples TRBV27 to TRBJ2-7, with D possibly being TRBD2 (6 bases). The CDR3 contains 13 residues. CDR1 and CDR2 (germline): MNHEY, SMNVEV (reference sequence). The V end lost 8 bases, the J end lost 3 bases, and 14 bases lay between the germline ends.

This clone was picked up a small number of times. At the DNA level, this CDR3 is encoded by other sequences in the same sample as well. The chain carries TRBV27 and TRBJ1-1, with no clear D. The CDR3 totals 13 residues. Germline V CDR1 and CDR2: MNHEY, SMNVEV (reference sequence). Trimming removed 2 bases at V and 1 base at J, with 5 bases between. CDR3 protein: CASSLQRNTEAFF. The CDR3 DNA sequence: TGTGCCAGCAGTTTACAGAGGAACACTGAAGCTTTCTTT.

The chain carries TRBV7-9 and TRBJ2-1; possible D gene TRBD2, 5 bases. This CDR3 is 17 amino acids long. The ends were cut back, 5 bases at V and 0 bases at J, with 17 bases in the middle. Germline CDR1 is SEHNR and CDR2 is FQNEAQ (reference sequence). The chain's CDR3 is CASSVANKDSSYNEQFF. In DNA, the CDR3 is TGTGCCAGCAGCGTGGCTAACAAGGACTCCTCCTACAATGAGCAGTTCTTC.

This clone has only one observation. The J gene is TRBJ2-2, the V gene TRBV2; D possibly corresponds to TRBD1 (6 bases). Germline V gene sequence: CDR1 SNHLY, CDR2 FYNNEI. CDR3 size: 15 residues. Trimming left V 3 bases short and J 2 bases short, with 10 bases between. In DNA form, the CDR3 reads TGTGCCAGCAGTGAGGGGACAATAAACACCGGGGAGCTGTTTTTT. Amino acids: CASSEGTINTGELFF.

This clone came up once. The V and J genes are TRBV7-2 and TRBJ2-1; TRBD1 agrees at 10 bases. With V trimmed by 6 bases and J by 2 bases, 4 bases remained unmatched. Germline CDR1 SGHTA, CDR2 FQGNSA. The CDR3 sequence is 15 residues long. CDR3: CASRLTGGPYNEQFF. CDR3 coding DNA: TGTGCCAGCAGGTTGACAGGGGGCCCCTACAATGAGCAGTTCTTC. The whole variable domain, filled in from reference TRBV7-2 and TRBJ2-1, reads GAGVSQSPSNKVTEKGKDVELRCDPISGHTALYWYRQSLGQGLEFLIYFQGNSAPDKSGLPSDRFSAERTGGSVSTLTIQRTQQEDSAVYLCASRLTGGPYNEQFFGPGTRLTVL.

The chain is built from TRBV27 and TRBJ2-3; the D gene is possibly TRBD1 (6 bases). The CDR3 runs to 16 residues. V lost 1 base and J 3 bases, leaving 14 bases between the germline ends. The germline gives CDR1 MNHEY, CDR2 SMNVEV (reference sequence). The CDR3 reads CASSLFRGGETDTQYF. DNA for the CDR3: TGTGCCAGCAGTTTATTCAGGGGTGGGGAGACAGATACGCAGTATTTT.

V gene TRBV18 combines with J gene TRBJ2-1; D is undetermined. The CDR3 totals 11 residues. V lost 6 bases to trimming and J lost 8 bases, with 8 bases between them. Germline CDR1 reads KGHSH; CDR2 reads LQKENI. DNA for the CDR3: TGTGCCAGCTCGGCCAGTCATGAGCAGTTCTTC. Translating it yields CASSASHEQFF.

The gene calls are TRBV4-1 and TRBJ2-3, with TRBD2 matching 11 bases. V shed 7 bases and J 2 bases; nucleotides not matched to a gene: 5. Germline CDR1 is MGHRA and CDR2 is YSYEKL. The CDR3 totals 15 residues. This chain's CDR3 is CASTGTSGLTDTQYF. The CDR3 DNA is TGCGCCAGCACAGGGACTAGCGGACTCACAGATACGCAGTATTTT.

The chain has TRBV10-3 and TRBJ2-7, with TRBD2 matching over 7 bases. CDR1 ENHRY and CDR2 SYGVKD come from the germline V gene. Losses at the gene ends were 2 bases for V and 4 bases for J; bases not matched to a gene: 5. The CDR3 loop spans 14 amino acids. The CDR3 spells CAISEGGRGYEQYF. CDR3 nucleotide sequence: TGTGCCATCAGTGAGGGCGGGCGGGGGTACGAGCAGTACTTC.

The chain combines TRBV27 with TRBJ2-7; 8 positions agree with TRBD2. V shed 3 bases and J 7 bases; nucleotides not matched to a gene: 11. CDR3 length: 15 residues. Germline CDR1 and CDR2: MNHEY and SMNVEV (reference sequence). The CDR3 nucleotides read TGTGCCAGCAGTTTTGAGGCGGGAGGCCTGGGGGAGCAGTACTTC. This gives the protein CASSFEAGGLGEQYF.

This chain links TRBV4-1 with TRBJ2-1, with TRBD2 as a possible D gene (6 bases). The germline V and J ends were trimmed by 4 bases and 2 bases, with 18 bases remaining between them. Per germline, CDR1 MGHRA and CDR2 YSYEKL. CDR3 length: 17 amino acids. In nucleotides, the CDR3 is TGCGCCAGCAGCCTCGCGTCGTCGGGCGGGACCTACAATGAGCAGTTCTTC. The encoded protein is CASSLASSGGTYNEQFF.

This chain connects TRBV27 to TRBJ2-3; no definite D call. Germline CDR1 and CDR2: MNHEY and SMNVEV (reference sequence). This CDR3 is 14 amino acids long. V lost 0 bases and J lost 2, with 6 bases in between. The CDR3 spells CASSLSSATDTQYF. The CDR3 DNA reads as TGTGCCAGCAGTTTATCGTCCGCCACAGATACGCAGTATTTT.

V and J are TRBV29-1 and TRBJ2-2; 9 positions agree with TRBD2. CDR3 length equals 17 residues. V shed 0 bases and J 5 bases; nucleotides not matched to a gene: 10. The germline gives CDR1 SQVTM, CDR2 ANQGSEA. This chain's CDR3 is CSVEDPTFSGRTGELFF. The CDR3 DNA follows: TGCAGCGTTGAAGACCCCACTTTTAGCGGGAGAACCGGGGAGCTGTTTTTT.

Remarks on this clone: This CDR3 is also generated by other DNA sequences in the sample. V gene TRBV10-2 combines with J gene TRBJ1-1; D is undetermined. This CDR3 contains 14 residues. The germline V and J ends were trimmed by 0 bases and 3 bases, with 8 bases remaining between them. Germline V gives CDR1 WSHSY, CDR2 SAAADI. The CDR3 sequence: CASSESTGYTEAFF. In DNA form, the CDR3 reads TGCGCCAGCAGTGAGTCTACGGGATACACTGAAGCTTTCTTT.

The genes are TRBV7-3 and TRBJ2-1; TRBD2 might be the D (6 bases). The CDR3 sequence is 17 residues long. Germline assignment: CDR1 SGHTA and CDR2 FQGTGA. V was clipped by 2 bases and J by 5 bases, with 19 bases between them. The CDR3 DNA sequence: TGTGCCAGCAGCTTATGGGCCGGGGAGGAAATGCACAATGAGCAGTTCTTC. Its protein product is CASSLWAGEEMHNEQFF.

Remarks on this clone: Different DNA sequences within this sample yield the same CDR3. The chain uses TRBV27 and TRBJ2-7, with 7 bases fitting TRBD1. Germline V gives CDR1 MNHEY, CDR2 SMNVEV (reference sequence). The ends lost 2 bases at V and 3 bases at J; junction bases unmatched: 1. The CDR3 is made up of 13 amino acids. The CDR3 protein is CASSLGTVYEQYF. The CDR3, as DNA: TGTGCCAGCAGTTTAGGGACAGTCTACGAGCAGTACTTC.

CDR3 nucleotides: TGTGCCAGCAGCACCCTTAACACTGAAGCTTTCTTT. This encodes CASSTLNTEAFF. The chain couples TRBV28 to TRBJ1-1; no reliable D call. CDR3 size: 12 residues. Germline V gene sequence: CDR1 MDHEN, CDR2 SYDVKM. V lost 6 bases to trimming and J lost 2 bases, with 7 bases between them.

This clone was detected only once. The chain is built from TRBV27 and TRBJ2-7; 7 nucleotides agree with TRBD2. From germline, CDR1 is MNHEY and CDR2 SMNVEV (reference sequence). V lost 6 bases to trimming and J lost 1 base; unmatched junction nucleotides: 6. The CDR3 covers 14 residues. In DNA form, the CDR3 reads TGTGCCAGCAGCGCCGGGACTACATCCTACGAGCAGTACTTC. It specifies CASSAGTTSYEQYF.

This clone has only one observation. This chain links TRBV28 with TRBJ2-5, with D possibly called TRBD1 or TRBD2 (6 bases each). The CDR3 covers 15 residues. The germline CDR1 and CDR2 sequences are MDHEN and SYDVKM. The germline V and J ends were trimmed by 5 bases and 5 bases, with 18 bases remaining between them. CDR3 bases: TGTGCCAGCAGTAGCAAGGGGGAGGATTTGGAGACCCAGTACTTC. Its protein is CASSSKGEDLETQYF.